This T cell receptor (beta chain) was recorded in a study of beta chain features in type 1 diabetes. Study-level results: Since sequencing was performed on cDNA, cells with high TCR expression could be over-represented.

What was sequenced were expressed TCRB transcripts, since all of the isolated RNA had been reverse transcribed. Data came from immunoSEQ multiplex PCR; TCRdb stores just in-frame clones and leaves some out. The sample contains 600,000 to 650,000 clones, 15% to 19% of which appear only once. This clone was counted between two and nine times. The target antigen is unknown. Deletions cut 3 bases from V and 4 bases from J, with 12 bases between. The CDR3 is 14 residues long. Germline loops: CDR1 KGHSH, CDR2 LQKENI. Material: naive CD4+ T cells from blood. This sequence joins TRBV18 and TRBJ1-2; a possible D gene is TRBD1 (6 bases). This TCR derives from a man between 18 and 35 years old in good health. This chain's CDR3 is CASSPGQPSYGYTF. In DNA, the CDR3 is TGTGCCAGCTCACCCGGACAGCCGTCCTATGGCTACACCTTC.